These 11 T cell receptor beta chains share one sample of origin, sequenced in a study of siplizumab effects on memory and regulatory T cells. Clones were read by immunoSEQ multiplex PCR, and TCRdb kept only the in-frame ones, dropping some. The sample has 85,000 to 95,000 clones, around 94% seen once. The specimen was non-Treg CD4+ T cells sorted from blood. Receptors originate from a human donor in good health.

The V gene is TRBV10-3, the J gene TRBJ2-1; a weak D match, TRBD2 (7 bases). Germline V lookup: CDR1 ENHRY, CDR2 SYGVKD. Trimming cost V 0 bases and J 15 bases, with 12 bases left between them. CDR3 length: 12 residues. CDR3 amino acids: CAISESGGRPFF. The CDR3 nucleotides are TGTGCCATCAGTGAGTCGGGGGGGCGTCCGTTCTTC.

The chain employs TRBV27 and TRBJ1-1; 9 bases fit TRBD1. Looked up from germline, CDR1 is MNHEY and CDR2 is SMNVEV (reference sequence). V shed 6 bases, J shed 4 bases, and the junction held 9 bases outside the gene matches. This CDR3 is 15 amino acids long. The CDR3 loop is CASRPDRGTSTEAFF. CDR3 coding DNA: TGTGCCAGCAGGCCGGACAGGGGAACTTCCACTGAAGCTTTCTTT.

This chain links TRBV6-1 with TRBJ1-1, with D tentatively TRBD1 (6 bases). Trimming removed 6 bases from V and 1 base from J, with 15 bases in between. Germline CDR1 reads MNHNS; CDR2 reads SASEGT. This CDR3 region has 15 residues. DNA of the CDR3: TGTGCCAGCAGGGGGGCGGGGATCGGGAACACTGAAGCTTTCTTT. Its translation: CASRGAGIGNTEAFF.

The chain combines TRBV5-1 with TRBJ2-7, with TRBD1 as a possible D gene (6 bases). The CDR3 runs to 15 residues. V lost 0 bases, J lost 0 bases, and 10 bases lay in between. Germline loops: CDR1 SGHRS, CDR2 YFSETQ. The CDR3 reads CASSLATQGSYEQYF. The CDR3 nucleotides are TGCGCCAGCAGCTTGGCAACACAGGGCTCCTACGAGCAGTACTTC.

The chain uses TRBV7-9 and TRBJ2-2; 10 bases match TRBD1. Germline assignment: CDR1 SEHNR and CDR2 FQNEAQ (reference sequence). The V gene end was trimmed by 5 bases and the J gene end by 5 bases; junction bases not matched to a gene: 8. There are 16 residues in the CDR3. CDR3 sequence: CASSPDRGRFTGELFF. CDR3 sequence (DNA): TGTGCCAGCAGCCCCGACAGGGGGCGGTTTACCGGGGAGCTGTTTTTT. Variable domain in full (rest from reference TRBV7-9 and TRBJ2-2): DTGVSQNPRHKITKRGQNVTFRCDPISEHNRLYWYRQTLGQGPEFLTYFQNEAQLEKSRLLSDRFSAERPKGSFSTLEIQRTEQGDSAMYLCASSPDRGRFTGELFFGEGSRLTVL.

The CDR3 DNA reads as TGTGCCAGCAGTGAAGGGGGGGGTGGGCAGTTCTTC. Translated: CASSEGGGGQFF. The chain links TRBV25-1 to TRBJ2-1; 7 nucleotides line up with TRBD2. V dropped 2 bases and J dropped 12; count of bases not matched to a gene: 4. This CDR3 is built from 12 residues. The germline CDR1 and CDR2 sequences are MGHDK and SYGVNS. The whole variable domain, filled in from reference TRBV25-1 and TRBJ2-1, reads EADIYQTPRYLVIGTGKKITLECSQTMGHDKMYWYQQDPGMELHLIHYSYGVNSTEKGDLSSESTVSRIRTEHFPLTLESARPSHTSQYLCASSEGGGGQFFGPGTRLTVL.

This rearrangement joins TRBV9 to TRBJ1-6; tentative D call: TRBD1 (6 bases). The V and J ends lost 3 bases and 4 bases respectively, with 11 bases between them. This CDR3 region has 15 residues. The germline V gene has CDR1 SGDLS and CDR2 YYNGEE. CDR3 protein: CASSGDGQYNSPLHF. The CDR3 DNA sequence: TGTGCCAGCAGCGGAGATGGACAGTATAATTCACCCCTCCACTTT.

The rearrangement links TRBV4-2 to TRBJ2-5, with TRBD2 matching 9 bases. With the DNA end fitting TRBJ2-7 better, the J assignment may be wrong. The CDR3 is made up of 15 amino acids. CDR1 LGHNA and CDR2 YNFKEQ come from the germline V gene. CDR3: CASSQVRAGGHEQYF. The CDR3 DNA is TGTGCCAGCAGCCAAGTTCGAGCGGGGGGTCACGAGCAGTACTTC.

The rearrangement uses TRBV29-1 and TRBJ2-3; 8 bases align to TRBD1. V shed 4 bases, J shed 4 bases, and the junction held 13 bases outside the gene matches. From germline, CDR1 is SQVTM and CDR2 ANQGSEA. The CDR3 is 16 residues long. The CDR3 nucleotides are TGCAGCGTTGGTACAGGGGGTCAGCTAGCCCCAGATACGCAGTATTTT. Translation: CSVGTGGQLAPDTQYF.

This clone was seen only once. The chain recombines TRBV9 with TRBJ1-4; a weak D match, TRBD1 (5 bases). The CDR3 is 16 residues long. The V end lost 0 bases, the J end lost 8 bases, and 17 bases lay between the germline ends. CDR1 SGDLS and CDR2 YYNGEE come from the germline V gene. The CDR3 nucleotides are TGTGCCAGCAGCGTAGGATCCTCGGGACTAAACGAAAAACTGTTTTTT. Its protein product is CASSVGSSGLNEKLFF.

The CDR3 region is CASSKQQGWWQFF. The CDR3 nucleotides are TGTGCCAGCAGCAAACAACAGGGGTGGTGGCAGTTCTTC. This sequence joins TRBV7-9 and TRBJ2-1; 7 positions match TRBD1. V lost 5 bases to trimming and J lost 12 bases; unmatched junction nucleotides: 10. Germline V lookup: CDR1 SEHNR, CDR2 FQNEAQ (reference sequence). The CDR3 length is 13 residues.